Included here is one TCR beta chain sequence, with context. Germline CDR1 reads LGHDT; CDR2 reads YNNKEL (reference sequence). V shed 6 bases and J 9 bases; nucleotides not matched to a gene: 6. The CDR3 runs 13 residues. This record comes from a study of blood T cell repertoires in COVID-19. Authors' processing steps: Estimates of nucleated cell counts were drawn from the amplification of reference gene primers. The assay was immunoSEQ multiplex PCR, and TCRdb's table has in-frame clones only and misses some. That table furnishes V, J and clone size, whereas the DNA furnished D and trimming. The sample has approximately 90,000 clones; about nine tenths are singletons.

The sequence was obtained from a middle-aged man with acute or convalescent COVID-19. The specimen was peripheral blood. The chain has TRBV3-1 (or the pseudogene TRBV3-2) and TRBJ2-7, with 12 nucleotides matching TRBD2. CDR3 amino acids: CASRPSGGGRQYF. In DNA form, the CDR3 reads TGTGCCAGCAGACCTAGCGGGGGGGGTCGGCAGTACTTC.